The 27 T cell receptor beta chains below were found in one sample sequenced in a study of cytomegalovirus exposure and HLA in healthy donors. 13 Jbeta primers and 60 Vbeta primers were used for the PCR. Some clones are missing from TCRdb's copy, which holds only in-frame ones; the method was immunoSEQ multiplex PCR. The data show 150,000 to 200,000 clones, almost 85% seen once. Sequenced material: PBMCs. These TCRs come from a woman aged 45-65 years in good health and CMV-seronegative.

Concerning this clone itself: Different DNA sequences within this sample yield the same CDR3. V and J are TRBV20-1 and TRBJ2-7, with D unclear. From germline, CDR1 is DFQATT and CDR2 SNEGSKA (reference sequence). Trimming removed 0 bases at V and 3 bases at J, with 3 bases between. The CDR3 sequence is 11 residues long. CDR3 bases: TGCAGTGCTAGAGACTTCTACGAGCAGTACTTC. It is translated as CSARDFYEQYF.

This rearrangement joins TRBV7-9 to TRBJ1-3; D gene unclear. The CDR3 totals 14 residues. Trimming cost V 0 bases and J 4 bases, with 7 bases left between them. The germline V gene has CDR1 SEHNR and CDR2 FQNEAQ (reference sequence). The CDR3 reads CASSLAGGGNTIYF. CDR3 DNA sequence: TGTGCCAGCAGCTTAGCCGGAGGGGGAAACACCATATATTTT.

The chain recombines TRBV28 with TRBJ1-2; D ambiguous. V was shortened by 3 bases and J by 3 bases, with 11 bases between the two germline ends. This CDR3 comprises 14 residues. The V gene's germline CDR1 is MDHEN and CDR2 SYDVKM. CDR3 residues: CASSLLESDYGYTF. The CDR3 region has the DNA TGTGCCAGCAGTTTGCTGGAGTCGGACTATGGCTACACCTTC.

The CDR3 spells CASSSNGIAGNQPQHF. The DNA of the CDR3 is TGTGCCAGCAGCTCCAATGGTATCGCGGGCAATCAGCCCCAGCATTTT. V and J are TRBV5-5 and TRBJ1-5; no definite D call. Germline assignment: CDR1 SGHKS and CDR2 YYEKEE (reference sequence). There are 16 residues in the CDR3. V was pared by 3 bases and J by 2 bases, with 15 bases between.

This rearrangement joins TRBV14 to TRBJ2-3, with D maybe TRBD1 (6 bases). This CDR3 contains 15 residues. CDR1 and CDR2 (germline): SGHDN, FVKESK. V gave up 4 bases and J gave up 4 bases, with 15 bases separating them. In DNA, the CDR3 is TGTGCCAGCAGCCCCGGGACAAAGGTTGCAGATACGCAGTATTTT. It translates to CASSPGTKVADTQYF. The variable domain in full, with the rest retrieved from reference TRBV14 and TRBJ2-3, is EAGVTQFPSHSVIEKGQTVTLRCDPISGHDNLYWYRRVMGKEIKFLLHFVKESKQDESGMPNNRFLAERTGGTYSTLKVQPAELEDSGVYFCASSPGTKVADTQYFGPGTRLTVL.

The chain is built from TRBV7-3 and TRBJ1-1; D ambiguous. This CDR3 has 13 amino acids. Germline-derived CDR1 and CDR2 are SGHTA and FQGTGA. V was clipped by 3 bases and J by 1 base, with 6 bases between them. The CDR3 loop reads CASSFDWNTEAFF. The CDR3 DNA reads as TGTGCCAGCAGCTTCGACTGGAACACTGAAGCTTTCTTT.

In the case of this clone: Other DNA variants within this sample encode the same CDR3. This chain connects TRBV11-3 to TRBJ2-1, with D perhaps TRBD1 (5 bases). V was pared by 5 bases and J by 11 bases, with 16 bases between. The CDR3 sequence is 13 residues long. Germline-derived CDR1 and CDR2 are SGHNT and YENEEA. The DNA for the CDR3 is TGTGCCAGCAGCGCCTCCGATGGGGCTCAGCAGTTCTTC. Translated, it gives CASSASDGAQQFF.

J is TRBJ1-2 and V is TRBV7-9; D is unclear. Trimming removed 5 bases at V and 3 bases at J, with 4 bases between. The CDR3 is 11 residues long. The V gene's germline CDR1 is SEHNR and CDR2 FQNEAQ (reference sequence). The CDR3 DNA is TGTGCCAGCAGCCCTTACTATGGCTACACCTTC. Translation gives CASSPYYGYTF.

The genes are TRBV6-5 and TRBJ2-3; D not resolved. CDR3 size: 16 residues. From germline, CDR1 is MNHEY and CDR2 SVGAGI. The V end was cut by 0 bases, the J end by 2 bases, with 12 bases between. The chain's CDR3 is CASSYSVKQNTDTQYF. The DNA of the CDR3 is TGTGCCAGCAGTTACTCGGTAAAACAAAACACAGATACGCAGTATTTT.

This clone has just one count. V and J are TRBV19 and TRBJ2-5; 12 bases agree with TRBD1. The germline V gene has CDR1 LNHDA and CDR2 SQIVND (reference sequence). The CDR3 runs to 16 residues. The trim removed 3 bases at V and 2 bases at J, leaving 4 bases unmatched. For the CDR3, the DNA is TGTGCCAGTAGTATTTTGGGACAGGGGGCTCAAGAGACCCAGTACTTC. Protein product: CASSILGQGAQETQYF.

The V gene is TRBV19, the J gene TRBJ2-2; 7 bases are a match to TRBD2. Germline trimming cut 5 bases from V and 1 base from J; bases unmatched to any gene: 4. CDR1 and CDR2 (germline): LNHDA, SQIVND (reference sequence). This CDR3 has 15 amino acids. This CDR3 reads CASSHLAVNTGELFF. The CDR3 DNA reads as TGTGCCAGTAGTCATCTAGCGGTGAACACCGGGGAGCTGTTTTTT.

The chain combines TRBV7-2 with TRBJ1-1; D gene uncertain. The CDR3 loop spans 14 amino acids. V gave up 4 bases and J gave up 6 bases, with 15 bases separating them. Germline CDR1 reads SGHTA; CDR2 reads FQGNSA. CDR3 residues: CASSSVLRVAEAFF. The CDR3 DNA reads as TGTGCCAGCAGCTCGGTATTACGGGTTGCTGAAGCTTTCTTT.

V gene TRBV7-2 combines with J gene TRBJ2-3; D gene uncertain. Germline V gives CDR1 SGHTA, CDR2 FQGNSA. V was shortened by 5 bases and J by 1 base, with 10 bases between the two germline ends. This CDR3 is 14 amino acids long. Here the CDR3 reads CASSGPIRTDTQYF. The CDR3 coding sequence is TGTGCCAGCAGCGGGCCAATCCGCACAGATACGCAGTATTTT.

The chain recombines TRBV28 with TRBJ1-5; 10 bases map to TRBD1. Germline CDR1 MDHEN, CDR2 SYDVKM. J was trimmed by 1 base and V by 1 base; bases with no gene match: 4. The CDR3 spans 17 residues. CDR3 coding DNA: TGTGCCAGCAGTTTATTCCGACAGGGGGCGAGCAATCAGCCCCAGCATTTT. Its protein product is CASSLFRQGASNQPQHF.

The chain has TRBV2 and TRBJ1-5; tentatively, D is TRBD1 (5 bases). Germline CDR1 is SNHLY and CDR2 is FYNNEI. The CDR3 has 17 amino acids. Trimming shortened V by 6 bases and J by 0 bases, and 18 bases separated the two germline ends. CDR3 residues: CASSERGWTYSNQPQHF. CDR3 coding DNA: TGTGCCAGCAGCGAAAGGGGATGGACGTATAGCAATCAGCCCCAGCATTTT.

On this clone itself: A read error may account for a junction end that differs from germline. In DNA form, the CDR3 reads TGTGCTAGCAGCCTTAGGGGGACCAATGAGCAGTTCTTC. Its protein is CASSLRGTNEQFF. V usage is TRBV7-7 and J usage is TRBJ2-1; possible D gene TRBD1, 6 bases. The CDR3 loop spans 13 amino acids. Germline lookup yields CDR1 SSHAT and CDR2 FNYEAQ (reference sequence).

The CDR3, as DNA: TGTGCCAGCGTTAGGGAGGAGGTAGGACAGCCCCAGCATTTT. Its protein is CASVREEVGQPQHF. This chain uses TRBV2 with TRBJ1-5; no firm D call. This CDR3 spans 14 amino acids. Germline V CDR1 and CDR2: SNHLY, FYNNEI. Trimming shortened V by 8 bases and J by 7 bases, and 18 bases separated the two germline ends.

The chain has TRBV5-1 and TRBJ2-5; a possible D gene is TRBD1 (6 bases). The germline V gene encodes CDR1 SGHRS and CDR2 YFSETQ. This CDR3 spans 14 amino acids. Trimming pared 0 bases from V and 1 base from J, leaving 7 bases between. The CDR3 sequence: CASSLADSQETQYF. The CDR3 nucleotides are TGCGCCAGCAGCTTGGCGGACAGCCAAGAGACCCAGTACTTC.

The chain has TRBV5-6 and TRBJ2-7; maybe TRBD1 (6 bases). V was clipped by 4 bases and J by 7 bases, with 18 bases between them. From germline, CDR1 is SGHDT and CDR2 YYEEEE. The CDR3 length is 14 residues. The CDR3 DNA sequence: TGTGCCAGCAGCACAAAGGTAGGGGGTTGGGAGCAGTACTTC. Encoded protein: CASSTKVGGWEQYF.

The CDR3 bases are TGTGCCAGTACCACCCAGGCGGGCGAGCAGTACTTC. Translation gives CASTTQAGEQYF. The chain links TRBV19 to TRBJ2-7, with a possible D match to TRBD2 (5 bases). The germline V gene has CDR1 LNHDA and CDR2 SQIVND (reference sequence). The CDR3 spans 12 residues. V lost 7 bases and J lost 6, with 13 bases in between. The full variable domain, its missing parts supplied by reference TRBV19 and TRBJ2-7, is DGGITQSPKYLFRKEGQNVTLSCEQNLNHDAMYWYRQDPGQGLRLIYYSQIVNDFQKGDIAEGYSVSREKKESFPLTVTSAQKNPTAFYLCASTTQAGEQYFGPGTRLTVT.

This clone was observed a handful of times. The V and J genes are TRBV7-9 and TRBJ2-3; TRBD2 matches at 7 bases. The germline gives CDR1 SEHNR, CDR2 FQNEAQ (reference sequence). Unmatched junction bases numbered 4, after V lost 2 bases and J lost 2 bases. The length of the CDR3 is 15 residues. In DNA, the CDR3 is TGTGCCAGCAGCTTACGAGCGGGATACACAGATACGCAGTATTTT. Translating it yields CASSLRAGYTDTQYF.

This chain joins TRBV2 and TRBJ2-5; D is possibly TRBD2 (5 bases). The V end was cut by 1 base, the J end by 11 bases, with 11 bases between. The CDR3 runs to 12 residues. Germline V CDR1 and CDR2: SNHLY, FYNNEI. The CDR3 loop is CASSEGTVIQYF. DNA for the CDR3: TGTGCCAGCAGTGAAGGGACTGTAATTCAGTACTTC.

In DNA, the CDR3 is TGTGCCAGCACCCCCCCCGTGAGGAGCCTCACACGCTACAATGAGCAGTTCTTC. Amino acids: CASTPPVRSLTRYNEQFF. The chain links TRBV28 to TRBJ2-1; D ambiguous. The V end was cut by 7 bases, the J end by 3 bases, with 25 bases between. Germline V lookup: CDR1 MDHEN, CDR2 SYDVKM. This CDR3 comprises 18 residues.

CDR3 bases: TGTGCCAGCTCACGCCAAGCAGGACTAGTGAACACCGGGGAGCTGTTTTTT. This codes for CASSRQAGLVNTGELFF. J is TRBJ2-2 and V is TRBV18; 7 nucleotides line up with TRBD2. The CDR3 length is 17 residues. Germline V CDR1 and CDR2: KGHSH, LQKENI. Germline trimming cut 4 bases from V and 1 base from J; bases unmatched to any gene: 9.

The V call is TRBV19, the J call TRBJ1-1; no clear D gene. The CDR3 has 13 residues. Germline CDR1 is LNHDA and CDR2 is SQIVND (reference sequence). The V end lost 3 bases, the J end lost 7 bases, and 12 bases lay between the germline ends. Here the CDR3 DNA reads TGTGCCAGTAGTATTGGTAACCAGTATGAAGCTTTCTTT. It specifies CASSIGNQYEAFF. The whole variable domain, filled in from reference TRBV19 and TRBJ1-1, reads DGGITQSPKYLFRKEGQNVTLSCEQNLNHDAMYWYRQDPGQGLRLIYYSQIVNDFQKGDIAEGYSVSREKKESFPLTVTSAQKNPTAFYLCASSIGNQYEAFFGQGTRLTVV.

This rearrangement joins TRBV10-1 to TRBJ2-3; a possible D gene is TRBD2 (7 bases). This CDR3 contains 13 residues. The V end was cut by 5 bases, the J end by 4 bases, with 10 bases between. Germline V lookup: CDR1 WNHNN, CDR2 SYGVQD (reference sequence). CDR3 nucleotides: TGCGCCAGCAGTCGGGGGGCGGCAGATACGCAGTATTTT. Protein sequence: CASSRGAADTQYF.

The CDR3 loop reads CASSSRDRENIQYF. CDR3 bases: TGTGCCAGCAGCTCCCGGGACAGAGAAAACATTCAGTACTTC. The chain combines TRBV7-9 with TRBJ2-4, with 7 bases identical to TRBD1. Trimming at V came to 4 bases and at J to 5 bases, leaving 5 bases not matched to a gene. Germline assignment: CDR1 SEHNR and CDR2 FQNEAQ (reference sequence). The CDR3 totals 14 residues.